This TCR beta chain was sequenced in a study of OX40 agonist ivuxolimab in advanced cancers. Across the whole study: Patients assigned to dose escalation were diagnosed with hepatocellular carcinoma, melanoma, renal cell or head and neck cancer.

The study sampled blood at baseline, cycle 4 day 1, and cycle 7 day 1. The CDR3 is 15 amino acids. V trimming: 2 bases; J trimming: 1 base; junction bases outside the gene matches: 3. Germline V gene lookup returns CDR1 MNHNS and CDR2 SASEGT. The protocol was immunoSEQ multiplex PCR, while the TCRdb copy is restricted to in-frame clones and leaves out a portion. The sample comprises under 80,000 clones, approximately 80% of which are singletons, and approximately 1.1% rests with the top ten. This TCR was sampled from an adult with an advanced solid tumor such as melanoma, head and neck, liver or kidney cancer. The sample here was CD4+ or CD8+ T cells sorted from blood, taken in a trial of the OX40 agonist ivuxolimab. The rearrangement links TRBV6-1 to TRBJ1-1, with 8 bases aligning to TRBD1. CDR3 nucleotides: TGTGCCAGCAGTGAACGAGGGACAGGGAACACTGAAGCTTTCTTT. This codes for CASSERGTGNTEAFF.